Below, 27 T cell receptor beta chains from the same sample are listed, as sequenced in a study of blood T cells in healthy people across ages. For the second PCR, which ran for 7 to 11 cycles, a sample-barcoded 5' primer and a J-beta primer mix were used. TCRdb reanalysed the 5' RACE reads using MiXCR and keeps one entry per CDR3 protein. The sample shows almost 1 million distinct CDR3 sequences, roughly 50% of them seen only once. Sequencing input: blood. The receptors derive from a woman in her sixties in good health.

This CDR3 is CASSLTLYYGYTF. Written as DNA, the CDR3 is TGTGCCAGCAGCCTCACCCTTTACTATGGCTACACCTTC. The gene calls are TRBV7-2 and TRBJ1-2; D unclear. Deletions cut 5 bases from V and 3 bases from J, with 10 bases between. This CDR3 spans 13 amino acids. CDR1 SGHTA and CDR2 FQGNSA come from the germline V gene.

CDR3 sequence (DNA): TGTGCCAGCAGCTCAGATAATGAAAAACTGTTTTTT. Its protein is CASSSDNEKLFF. The chain combines TRBV9 with TRBJ1-4, with D uncertain. This CDR3 region has 12 residues. Trimming took 4 bases from V and 4 from J, leaving 5 bases between them. Germline-derived CDR1 and CDR2 are SGDLS and YYNGEE.

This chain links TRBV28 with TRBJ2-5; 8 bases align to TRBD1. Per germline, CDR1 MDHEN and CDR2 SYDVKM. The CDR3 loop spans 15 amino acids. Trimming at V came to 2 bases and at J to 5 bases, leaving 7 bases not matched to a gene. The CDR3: CASSLTRTGRETQYF. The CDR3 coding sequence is TGTGCCAGCAGTTTAACCCGGACAGGGAGGGAGACCCAGTACTTC.

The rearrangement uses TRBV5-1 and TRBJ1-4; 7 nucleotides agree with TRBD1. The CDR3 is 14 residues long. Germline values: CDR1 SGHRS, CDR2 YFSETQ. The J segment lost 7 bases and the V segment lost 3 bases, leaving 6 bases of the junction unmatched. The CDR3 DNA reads TGCGCCAGCAGCTGGAGGGGGCGCTTTGAAAAACTGTTTTTT. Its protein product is CASSWRGRFEKLFF.

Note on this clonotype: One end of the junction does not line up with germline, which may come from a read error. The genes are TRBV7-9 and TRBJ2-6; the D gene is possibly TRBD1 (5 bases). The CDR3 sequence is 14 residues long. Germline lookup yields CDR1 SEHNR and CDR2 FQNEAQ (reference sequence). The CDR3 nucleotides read TGTGCCAGCAGCTCCAGTGATGGGGCCAACGTCCCGACTTTC. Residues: CASSSSDGANVPTF.

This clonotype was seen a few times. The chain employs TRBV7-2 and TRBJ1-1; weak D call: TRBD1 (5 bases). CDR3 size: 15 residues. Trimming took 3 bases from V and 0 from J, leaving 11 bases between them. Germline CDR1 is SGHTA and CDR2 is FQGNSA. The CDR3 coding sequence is TGTGCCAGCAGCTTCCGGGACCGCCTGAACACTGAAGCTTTCTTT. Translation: CASSFRDRLNTEAFF.

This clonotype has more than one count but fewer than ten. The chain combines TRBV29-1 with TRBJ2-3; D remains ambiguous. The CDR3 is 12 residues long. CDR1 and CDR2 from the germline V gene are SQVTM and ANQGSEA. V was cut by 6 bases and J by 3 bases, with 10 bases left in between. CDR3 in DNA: TGCAGCGTCGCCCAGTTTACAGATACGCAGTATTTT. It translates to CSVAQFTDTQYF.

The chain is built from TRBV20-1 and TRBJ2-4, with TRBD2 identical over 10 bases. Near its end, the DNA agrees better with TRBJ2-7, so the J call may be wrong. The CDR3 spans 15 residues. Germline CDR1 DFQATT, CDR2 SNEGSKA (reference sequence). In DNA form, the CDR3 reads TGCAGTGCTTCGACTAGCGGGCCGCTGCCCTACGAGCAGTACTTC. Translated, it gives CSASTSGPLPYEQYF.

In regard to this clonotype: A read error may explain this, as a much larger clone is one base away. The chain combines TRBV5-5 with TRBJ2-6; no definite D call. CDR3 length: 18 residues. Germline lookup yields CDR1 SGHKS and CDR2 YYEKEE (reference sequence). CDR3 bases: TGTGCCAGCAGCTTGGTTCCGGAATGGGCCTCTAGGGCCAACGTCCTGACTTTC. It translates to CASSLVPEWASRANVLTF.

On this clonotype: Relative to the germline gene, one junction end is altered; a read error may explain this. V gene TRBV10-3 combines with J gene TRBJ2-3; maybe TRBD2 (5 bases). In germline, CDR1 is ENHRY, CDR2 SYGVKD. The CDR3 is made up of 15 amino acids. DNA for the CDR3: TGTGCCATCAGTGGGAGCGGTATCGTTACAGATGCGCAGTATTTT. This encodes CAISGSGIVTDAQYF.

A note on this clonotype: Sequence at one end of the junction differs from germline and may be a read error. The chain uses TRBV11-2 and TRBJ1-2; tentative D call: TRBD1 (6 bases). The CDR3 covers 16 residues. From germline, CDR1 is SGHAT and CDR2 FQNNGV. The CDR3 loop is CANSPRSRGGGYGYTF. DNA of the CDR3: TGTGCCAACAGCCCCCGATCCAGGGGCGGTGGCTATGGCTACACCTTC.

The CDR3 DNA reads TGCAGTGCTAGGGGGGCTAGCGGGATCTCAGATACGCAGTATTTT. Its protein product is CSARGASGISDTQYF. The chain carries TRBV20-1 and TRBJ2-3, with 9 bases matching TRBD2. The V gene end was trimmed by 3 bases and the J gene end by 4 bases; junction bases not matched to a gene: 8. This CDR3 contains 15 residues. The V gene's germline CDR1 is DFQATT and CDR2 SNEGSKA (reference sequence).

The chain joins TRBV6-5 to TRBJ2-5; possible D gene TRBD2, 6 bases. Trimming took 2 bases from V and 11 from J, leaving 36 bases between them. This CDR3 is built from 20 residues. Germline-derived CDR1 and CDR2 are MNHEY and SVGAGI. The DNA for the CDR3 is TGTGCCAGCAGTTACGGAGCGCCAGGCCTGACGCGGACTAACCTAAATGAGCAGTACTTC. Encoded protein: CASSYGAPGLTRTNLNEQYF.

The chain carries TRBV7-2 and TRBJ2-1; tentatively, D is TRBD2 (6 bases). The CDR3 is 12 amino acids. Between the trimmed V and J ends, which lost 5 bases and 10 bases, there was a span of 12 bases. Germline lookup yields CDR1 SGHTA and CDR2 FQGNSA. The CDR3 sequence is CASSPLREEQFF. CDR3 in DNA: TGTGCCAGCAGCCCCCTACGGGAGGAGCAGTTCTTC.

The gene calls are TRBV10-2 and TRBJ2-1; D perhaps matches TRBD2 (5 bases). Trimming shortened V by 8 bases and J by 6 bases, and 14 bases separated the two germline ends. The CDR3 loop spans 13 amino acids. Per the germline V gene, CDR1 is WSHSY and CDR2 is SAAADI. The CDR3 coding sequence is TGCGCCAGCGGGTTAGCGTCGGCCAATGAGCAGTTCTTC. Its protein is CASGLASANEQFF.

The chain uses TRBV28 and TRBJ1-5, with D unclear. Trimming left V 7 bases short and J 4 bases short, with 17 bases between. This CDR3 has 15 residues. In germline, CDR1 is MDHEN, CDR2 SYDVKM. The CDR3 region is CASTSLWRENQPQHF. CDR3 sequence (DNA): TGTGCCAGCACCTCGCTTTGGAGAGAGAATCAGCCCCAGCATTTT.

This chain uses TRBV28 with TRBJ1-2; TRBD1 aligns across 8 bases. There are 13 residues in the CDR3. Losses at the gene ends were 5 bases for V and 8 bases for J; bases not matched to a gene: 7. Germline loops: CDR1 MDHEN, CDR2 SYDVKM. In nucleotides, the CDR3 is TGTGCCAGCAGTCCTGGACAGGGTTGGGGCTACACCTTC. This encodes CASSPGQGWGYTF.

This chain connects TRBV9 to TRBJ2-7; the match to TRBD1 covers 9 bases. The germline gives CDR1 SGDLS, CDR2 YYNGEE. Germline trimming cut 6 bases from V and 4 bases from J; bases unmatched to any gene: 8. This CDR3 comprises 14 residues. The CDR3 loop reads CASNKGQGQYEQYF. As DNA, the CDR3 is TGTGCCAGCAACAAGGGACAGGGTCAGTACGAGCAGTACTTC.

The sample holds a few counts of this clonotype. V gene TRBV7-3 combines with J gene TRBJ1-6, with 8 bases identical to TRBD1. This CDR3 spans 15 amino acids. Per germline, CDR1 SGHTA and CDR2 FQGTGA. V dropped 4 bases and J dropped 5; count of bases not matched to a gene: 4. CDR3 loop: CASSSTGGHNSPLHF. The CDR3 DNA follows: TGTGCCAGCAGCTCTACAGGGGGGCATAATTCACCCCTCCACTTT.

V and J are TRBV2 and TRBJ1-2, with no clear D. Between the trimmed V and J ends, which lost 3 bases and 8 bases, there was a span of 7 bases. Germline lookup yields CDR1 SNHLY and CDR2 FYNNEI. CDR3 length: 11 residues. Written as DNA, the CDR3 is TGTGCCAGCAGTGATCTGCGAGGCTACACCTTC. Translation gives CASSDLRGYTF.

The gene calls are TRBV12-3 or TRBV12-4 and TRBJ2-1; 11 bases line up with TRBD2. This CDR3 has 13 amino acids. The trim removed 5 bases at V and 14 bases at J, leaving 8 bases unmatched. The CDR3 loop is CASSPGLAVYEFF. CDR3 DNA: TGTGCCAGCAGTCCGGGACTAGCGGTTTACGAGTTCTTC.

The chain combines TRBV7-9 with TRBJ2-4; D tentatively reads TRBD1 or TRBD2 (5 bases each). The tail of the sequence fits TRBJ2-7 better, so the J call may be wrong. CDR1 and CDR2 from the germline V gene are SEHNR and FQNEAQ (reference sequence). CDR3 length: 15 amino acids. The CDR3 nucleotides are TGTGCCAGCAGCCGGGGACGAGGGAGACGGAGCGAGCAGTACTTC. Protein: CASSRGRGRRSEQYF.

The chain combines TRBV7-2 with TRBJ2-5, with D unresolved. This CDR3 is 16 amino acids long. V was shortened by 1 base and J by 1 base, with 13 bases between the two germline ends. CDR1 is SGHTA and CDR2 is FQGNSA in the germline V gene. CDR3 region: CASSLEGFVRQETQYF. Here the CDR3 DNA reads TGTGCCAGCAGCTTAGAAGGTTTCGTGCGCCAAGAGACCCAGTACTTC.

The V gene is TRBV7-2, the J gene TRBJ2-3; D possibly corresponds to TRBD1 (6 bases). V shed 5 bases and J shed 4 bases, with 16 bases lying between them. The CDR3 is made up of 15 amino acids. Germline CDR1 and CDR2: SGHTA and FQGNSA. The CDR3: CASSRTGLGSDTQYF. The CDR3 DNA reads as TGTGCCAGCAGCAGAACAGGGTTGGGGTCAGATACGCAGTATTTT. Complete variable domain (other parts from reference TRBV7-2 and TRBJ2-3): GAGVSQSPSNKVTEKGKDVELRCDPISGHTALYWYRQSLGQGLEFLIYFQGNSAPDKSGLPSDRFSAERTGGSVSTLTIQRTQQEDSAVYLCASSRTGLGSDTQYFGPGTRLTVL.

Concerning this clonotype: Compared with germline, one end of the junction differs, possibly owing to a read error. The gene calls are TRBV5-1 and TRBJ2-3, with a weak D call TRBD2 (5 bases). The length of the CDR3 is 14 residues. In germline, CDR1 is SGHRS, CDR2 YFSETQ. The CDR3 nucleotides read TGCGTCAGCAGCTTCACGACGCGGGCAGATACGCAGTATTTT. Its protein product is CVSSFTTRADTQYF.

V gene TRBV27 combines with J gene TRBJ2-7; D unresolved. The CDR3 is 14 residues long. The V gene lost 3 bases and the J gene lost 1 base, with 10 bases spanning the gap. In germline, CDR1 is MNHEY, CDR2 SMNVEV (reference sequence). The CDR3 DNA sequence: TGTGCCAGCAGTTTGTGGGTTCCTTCCTACGAGCAGTACTTC. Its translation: CASSLWVPSYEQYF.

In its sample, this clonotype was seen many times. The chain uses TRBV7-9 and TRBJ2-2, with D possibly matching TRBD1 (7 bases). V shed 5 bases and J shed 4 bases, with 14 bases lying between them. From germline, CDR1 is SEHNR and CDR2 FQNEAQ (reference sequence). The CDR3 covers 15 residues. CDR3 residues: CASSRRQGGTGELFF. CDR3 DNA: TGTGCCAGCAGCCGTAGACAGGGAGGCACCGGGGAGCTGTTTTTT. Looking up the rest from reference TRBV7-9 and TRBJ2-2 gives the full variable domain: DTGVSQNPRHKITKRGQNVTFRCDPISEHNRLYWYRQTLGQGPEFLTYFQNEAQLEKSRLLSDRFSAERPKGSFSTLEIQRTEQGDSAMYLCASSRRQGGTGELFFGEGSRLTVL.